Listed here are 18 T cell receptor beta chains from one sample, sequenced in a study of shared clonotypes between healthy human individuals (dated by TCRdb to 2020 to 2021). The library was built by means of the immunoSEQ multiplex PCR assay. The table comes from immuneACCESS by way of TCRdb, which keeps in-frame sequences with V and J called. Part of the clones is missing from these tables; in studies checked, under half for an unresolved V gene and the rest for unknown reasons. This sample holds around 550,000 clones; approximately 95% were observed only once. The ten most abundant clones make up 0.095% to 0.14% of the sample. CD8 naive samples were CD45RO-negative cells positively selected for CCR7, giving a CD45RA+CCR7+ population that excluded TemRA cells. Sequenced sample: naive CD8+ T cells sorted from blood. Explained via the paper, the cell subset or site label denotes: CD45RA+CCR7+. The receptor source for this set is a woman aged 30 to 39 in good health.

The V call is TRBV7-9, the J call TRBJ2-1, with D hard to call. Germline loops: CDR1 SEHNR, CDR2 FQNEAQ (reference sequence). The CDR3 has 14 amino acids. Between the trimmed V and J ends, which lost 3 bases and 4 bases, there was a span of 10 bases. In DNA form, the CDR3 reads TGTGCCAGCAGCTTTCCTGGGTATTACAATGAGCAGTTCTTC. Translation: CASSFPGYYNEQFF.

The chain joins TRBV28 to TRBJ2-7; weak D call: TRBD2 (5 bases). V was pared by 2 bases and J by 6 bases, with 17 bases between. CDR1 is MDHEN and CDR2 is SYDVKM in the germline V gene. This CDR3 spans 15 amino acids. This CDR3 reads CASSLGGETWSEQYF. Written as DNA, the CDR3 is TGTGCCAGCAGTTTAGGTGGGGAGACATGGAGCGAGCAGTACTTC.

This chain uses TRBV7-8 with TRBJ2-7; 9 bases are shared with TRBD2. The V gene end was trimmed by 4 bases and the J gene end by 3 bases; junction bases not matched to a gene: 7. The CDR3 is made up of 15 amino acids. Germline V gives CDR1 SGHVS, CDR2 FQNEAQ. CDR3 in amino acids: CASSSTGREGYEQYF. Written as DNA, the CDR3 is TGTGCCAGCAGCTCTACTGGGCGGGAGGGCTACGAGCAGTACTTC.

The chain's CDR3 is CASSYREVSEQYF. The CDR3 DNA reads as TGTGCCAGCAGCTACAGGGAAGTTAGCGAGCAGTACTTC. The chain is built from TRBV13 and TRBJ2-7, with a possible D match to TRBD1 (6 bases). Germline V gene data show CDR1 as PRHDT and CDR2 as FYEKMQ (reference sequence). Trimming took off 4 bases at V and 6 bases at J, with 13 bases between the two ends. The CDR3 spans 13 residues.

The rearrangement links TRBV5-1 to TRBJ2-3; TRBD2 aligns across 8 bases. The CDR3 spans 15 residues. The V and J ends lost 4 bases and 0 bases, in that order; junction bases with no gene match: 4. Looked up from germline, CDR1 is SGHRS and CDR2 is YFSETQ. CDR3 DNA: TGCGCCAGCAGCCCGGGAGGGTCAAGCACAGATACGCAGTATTTT. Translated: CASSPGGSSTDTQYF. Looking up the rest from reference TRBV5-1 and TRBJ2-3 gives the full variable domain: KAGVTQTPRYLIKTRGQQVTLSCSPISGHRSVSWYQQTPGQGLQFLFEYFSETQRNKGNFPGRFSGRQFSNSRSEMNVSTLELGDSALYLCASSPGGSSTDTQYFGPGTRLTVL.

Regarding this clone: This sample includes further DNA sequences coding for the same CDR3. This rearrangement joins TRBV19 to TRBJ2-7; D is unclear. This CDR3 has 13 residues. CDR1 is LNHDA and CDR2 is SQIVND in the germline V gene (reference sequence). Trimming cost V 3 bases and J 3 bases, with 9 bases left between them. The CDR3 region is CASSISHSYEQYF. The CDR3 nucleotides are TGTGCCAGTAGTATCTCCCATAGCTACGAGCAGTACTTC.

Written as DNA, the CDR3 is TGTGCCAGCAGCCAAGATTGGGCGTTACAGTACTTC. As protein: CASSQDWALQYF. The genes are TRBV14 and TRBJ2-5; unclear D gene. Between the trimmed V and J ends, which lost 0 bases and 11 bases, there was a span of 10 bases. The CDR3 length is 12 residues. CDR1 is SGHDN and CDR2 is FVKESK in the germline V gene. The full variable domain, completed using reference TRBV14 and TRBJ2-5, is EAGVTQFPSHSVIEKGQTVTLRCDPISGHDNLYWYRRVMGKEIKFLLHFVKESKQDESGMPNNRFLAERTGGTYSTLKVQPAELEDSGVYFCASSQDWALQYFGPGTRLLVL.

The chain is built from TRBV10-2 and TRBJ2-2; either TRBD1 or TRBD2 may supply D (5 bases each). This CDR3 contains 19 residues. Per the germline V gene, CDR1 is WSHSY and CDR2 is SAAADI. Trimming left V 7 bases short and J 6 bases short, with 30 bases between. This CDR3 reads CASKGIVSGLGDQPGELFF. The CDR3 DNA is TGCGCCAGCAAAGGGATAGTTTCCGGACTTGGGGACCAACCCGGGGAGCTGTTTTTT.

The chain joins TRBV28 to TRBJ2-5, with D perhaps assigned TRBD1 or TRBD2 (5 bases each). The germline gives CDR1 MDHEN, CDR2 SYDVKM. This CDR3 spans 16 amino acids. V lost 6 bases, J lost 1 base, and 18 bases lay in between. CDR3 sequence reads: CASSSHGGLGQETQYF. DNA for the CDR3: TGTGCCAGCAGCTCGCATGGGGGTTTGGGCCAAGAGACCCAGTACTTC.

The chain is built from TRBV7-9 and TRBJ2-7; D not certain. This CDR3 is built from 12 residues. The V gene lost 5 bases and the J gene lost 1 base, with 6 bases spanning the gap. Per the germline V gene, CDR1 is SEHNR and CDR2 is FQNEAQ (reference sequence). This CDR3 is CASSPLSYEQYF. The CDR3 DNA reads TGTGCCAGCAGCCCCTTGTCCTACGAGCAGTACTTC.

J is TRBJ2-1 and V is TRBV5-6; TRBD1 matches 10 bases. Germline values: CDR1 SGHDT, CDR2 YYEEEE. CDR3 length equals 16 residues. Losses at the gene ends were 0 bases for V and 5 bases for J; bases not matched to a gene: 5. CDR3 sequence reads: CASSLGGQGWNNEQFF. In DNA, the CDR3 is TGTGCCAGCAGCTTGGGGGGACAGGGGTGGAACAATGAGCAGTTCTTC.

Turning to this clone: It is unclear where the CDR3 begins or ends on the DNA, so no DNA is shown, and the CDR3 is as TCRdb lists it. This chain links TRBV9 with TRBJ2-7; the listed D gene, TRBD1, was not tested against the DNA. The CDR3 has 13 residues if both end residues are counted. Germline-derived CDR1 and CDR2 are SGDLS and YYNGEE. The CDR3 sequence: CASSVATGNPIFF.

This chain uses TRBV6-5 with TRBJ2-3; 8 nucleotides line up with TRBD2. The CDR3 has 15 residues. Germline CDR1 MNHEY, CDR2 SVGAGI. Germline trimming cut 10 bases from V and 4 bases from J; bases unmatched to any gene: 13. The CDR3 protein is CATHPIGLAADTQYF. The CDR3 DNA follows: TGTGCCACGCACCCGATAGGACTAGCTGCAGATACGCAGTATTTT.

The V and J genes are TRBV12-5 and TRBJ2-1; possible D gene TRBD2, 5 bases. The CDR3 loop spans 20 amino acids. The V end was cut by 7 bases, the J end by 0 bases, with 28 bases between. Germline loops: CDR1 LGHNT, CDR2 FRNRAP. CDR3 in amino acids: CASAFDPHQVGDHSYNEQFF. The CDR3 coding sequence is TGTGCTAGTGCCTTTGACCCCCACCAGGTGGGAGACCACTCCTACAATGAGCAGTTCTTC.

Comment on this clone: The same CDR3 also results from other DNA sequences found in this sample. The CDR3 DNA is TGTGCCAGCAGCGTTGACACCGGGGAGCTGTTTTTT. Amino acid sequence: CASSVDTGELFF. This sequence joins TRBV9 and TRBJ2-2; D is uncertain. Trimming took off 2 bases at V and 3 bases at J, with 2 bases between the two ends. Germline V gives CDR1 SGDLS, CDR2 YYNGEE. This CDR3 has 12 amino acids.

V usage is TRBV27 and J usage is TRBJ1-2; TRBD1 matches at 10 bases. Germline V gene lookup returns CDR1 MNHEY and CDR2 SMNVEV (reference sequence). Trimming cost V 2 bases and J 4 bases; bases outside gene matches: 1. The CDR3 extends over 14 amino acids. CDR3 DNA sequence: TGTGCCAGCAGTTTAAGACAGGGGGCCTATGGCTACACCTTC. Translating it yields CASSLRQGAYGYTF.

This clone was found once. The CDR3 region is CSVYQGVEYF. The CDR3, as DNA: TGCAGCGTCTACCAGGGGGTGGAGTACTTC. J is TRBJ2-7 and V is TRBV29-1; 7 nucleotides agree with TRBD1. In germline, CDR1 is SQVTM, CDR2 ANQGSEA. The CDR3 runs 10 residues. After removal of 6 bases from V and 11 bases from J, the junction contained 7 bases not matched to a gene.

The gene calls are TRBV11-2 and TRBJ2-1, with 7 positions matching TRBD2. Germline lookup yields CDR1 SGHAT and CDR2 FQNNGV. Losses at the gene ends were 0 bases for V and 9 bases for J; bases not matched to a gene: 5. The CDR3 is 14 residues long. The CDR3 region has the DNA TGTGCCAGCAGCTTAGATCAGGGAGGGAGTGAGCAGTTCTTC. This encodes CASSLDQGGSEQFF.